This entry features one T cell receptor (beta chain) sequence. The sample originates from a study of T cells after yellow fever vaccination. Per germline, CDR1 ENHRY and CDR2 SYGVKD. This CDR3 has 13 amino acids. Deletions cut 6 bases from V and 6 bases from J, with 9 bases between. TCRdb itself ran the 5' RACE reads through MiXCR, one entry per CDR3 protein. The sample comprises around 310,000 distinct CDR3 sequences, about 4% of which are singletons, and 20% to 30% rests with the top ten. This chain uses TRBV10-3 with TRBJ1-6; no reliable D call. The origin of this receptor is a man aged 18 to 30 who received the YFV17D yellow fever vaccine. The source was PBMCs, collected 5 days after the yellow fever booster vaccination. CDR3 in amino acids: CAIRSIGNSPLHF. Here the CDR3 DNA reads TGTGCCATCAGGTCCATCGGTAATTCACCCCTCCACTTT.